Only a few counts were recorded for the clone carrying this T cell receptor beta chain. The J segment lost 8 bases and the V segment lost 5 bases, leaving 10 bases of the junction unmatched. The CDR3 spans 16 residues. Per germline, CDR1 SGHNT and CDR2 YYREEE (reference sequence). This sample is part of a study of follicular helper T cells after annual influenza vaccination. Time point of the sample: 2014-2015 season, 7 days after vaccination. Sorted cTfh were non-naive CD4+CXCR5+PD-1+, either ICOS+CD38+ or ICOS-CD38-. Profiled with immunoSEQ multiplex PCR; TCRdb holds only in-frame clones, not every one. This sample has some 15,000 clones, with about four fifths found just once.

V is TRBV5-4 and J is TRBJ1-6; TRBD1 aligns across 10 bases. This clonotype was sampled from an adult who received the influenza vaccine. Sequencing used CXCR5+ CD38- circulating T follicular helper cells from blood, obtained 7 days after influenza vaccination. Subset: circulating Tfh, non-naive CD4+CXCR5+PD-1+ (ICOS+CD38+ or ICOS-CD38-). DNA of the CDR3: TGTGCCAGCAGTTCCCGACAGGGGGCGCGGGATTCACCCCTCCACTTT. Its translation: CASSSRQGARDSPLHF.